This TCR beta chain was obtained from a study of cytomegalovirus exposure and HLA in healthy donors. Study conclusions and caveats: A prior analysis recorded that most TCR beta V segments were productive about 87% or about 30% of the time. Because they were indistinguishable, some V segments, including TRBV6-2 and TRBV6-3, were excluded. Presence/absence comparisons presumed near-even sequencing depth among donors.

In regard to this clone: Antigen unknown.

The length of the CDR3 is 13 residues. Trimming cost V 0 bases and J 6 bases, with 9 bases left between them. CDR1 and CDR2 from the germline V gene are SGHAT and FQNNGV. Donors consisted of healthy bone marrow donors. Vbeta (60) and Jbeta (13) primers were used in the PCR. The method was immunoSEQ multiplex PCR; TCRdb's version includes in-frame clones alone and lacks a portion of them. The sample carries about 120,000 clones, roughly 82% recorded once. The chain carries TRBV11-2 and TRBJ2-7, with D unresolved. This clonotype was sampled from a man aged 18 to 29 in good health and CMV-seropositive. Sequenced input: PBMCs. CDR3 bases: TGTGCCAGCAGCTTAGATGTTGTTAGCGAGCAGTACTTC. It codes for CASSLDVVSEQYF.